The 14 T cell receptor beta chains reported below all come from one sample, sequenced in a study of blood T cell repertoires in COVID-19. The data were produced by immunoSEQ multiplex PCR, yet TCRdb's version contains in-frame clones alone and is incomplete. The repertoire has 410,000 or so clones, around 91% of them found once; the top ten carry 1.5% to 1.9%. The material sequenced was peripheral blood. These receptors came from a woman between 35 and 50 years old with COVID-19, enrolled during active disease.

The V gene is TRBV5-1, the J gene TRBJ2-3; 8 positions match TRBD2. The germline V gene encodes CDR1 SGHRS and CDR2 YFSETQ. This CDR3 comprises 14 residues. V shed 7 bases and J 0 bases; nucleotides not matched to a gene: 4. CDR3 amino acids: CASQERGSTDTQYF. Here the CDR3 DNA reads TGCGCCAGCCAAGAGCGGGGGAGCACAGATACGCAGTATTTT.

The chain recombines TRBV2 with TRBJ1-2; 9 bases are shared with TRBD1. This CDR3 has 14 amino acids. V was pared by 6 bases and J by 4 bases, with 6 bases of the junction left unmatched. Germline-derived CDR1 and CDR2 are SNHLY and FYNNEI. Written as DNA, the CDR3 is TGTGCCAGCAGGAGACAGGGGGAAGGCTATGGCTACACCTTC. This gives the protein CASRRQGEGYGYTF.

The rearrangement uses TRBV28 and TRBJ1-1; perhaps TRBD1 as D (5 bases). The V and J ends lost 1 base and 4 bases respectively, with 16 bases between them. From germline, CDR1 is MDHEN and CDR2 SYDVKM. The CDR3 is 16 residues long. Written as DNA, the CDR3 is TGTGCCAGCAGTTTATCGCTCCGGGGGGATGGCACTGAAGCTTTCTTT. It specifies CASSLSLRGDGTEAFF.

The rearrangement joins TRBV15 to TRBJ1-2, with no clear D. The germline V gene encodes CDR1 LNHNV and CDR2 YYDKDF (reference sequence). The CDR3 is 15 amino acids. V dropped 0 bases and J dropped 7 bases, with 15 bases sitting between them. In DNA form, the CDR3 reads TGTGCCACCAGCAGAGATCGCATCTTTGGAGGTGGCTACACCTTC. Its translation is CATSRDRIFGGGYTF.

V gene TRBV19 combines with J gene TRBJ2-1, with D possibly matching TRBD2 (6 bases). V was pared by 4 bases and J by 2 bases, with 24 bases between. There are 19 residues in the CDR3. Germline V gene lookup returns CDR1 LNHDA and CDR2 SQIVND (reference sequence). The CDR3: CASSTPGLLEPSPYNEQFF. The CDR3 DNA reads as TGTGCCAGTAGTACCCCGGGACTCTTGGAACCCTCTCCCTACAATGAGCAGTTCTTC. Looking up the rest from reference TRBV19 and TRBJ2-1 gives the full variable domain: DGGITQSPKYLFRKEGQNVTLSCEQNLNHDAMYWYRQDPGQGLRLIYYSQIVNDFQKGDIAEGYSVSREKKESFPLTVTSAQKNPTAFYLCASSTPGLLEPSPYNEQFFGPGTRLTVL.

This clone appeared once. The chain couples TRBV3-1 (or the pseudogene TRBV3-2) to TRBJ2-5, with 7 bases fitting TRBD1. This CDR3 contains 15 residues. The V segment lost 4 bases and the J segment 5 bases; nucleotides outside the gene matches: 10. CDR1 and CDR2 (germline): LGHDT, YNNKEL (reference sequence). The CDR3 DNA sequence: TGTGCCAGCAGCCCTGAAGTGGGCAGGGGGGAGACCCAGTACTTC. Residues: CASSPEVGRGETQYF.

The chain employs TRBV19 and TRBJ1-6; no definite D call. Germline CDR1 LNHDA, CDR2 SQIVND (reference sequence). This CDR3 has 13 amino acids. The V end lost 3 bases, the J end lost 7 bases, and 7 bases lay between the germline ends. Here the CDR3 reads CASSIRENSPLHF. The CDR3 nucleotides are TGTGCCAGTAGTATTCGGGAAAATTCACCCCTCCACTTT.

The J gene is TRBJ1-1, the V gene TRBV28, with D possibly TRBD1 on 5 matching bases. The CDR3 covers 13 residues. V gave up 5 bases and J gave up 0 bases, with 7 bases separating them. Looked up from germline, CDR1 is MDHEN and CDR2 is SYDVKM. The CDR3 protein is CASSPRVNTEAFF. The DNA for the CDR3 is TGTGCCAGCAGTCCCAGGGTGAACACTGAAGCTTTCTTT.

The J gene is TRBJ1-2, the V gene TRBV12-3 or TRBV12-4; D unclear. The V gene lost 3 bases and the J gene lost 7 bases, with 12 bases spanning the gap. This CDR3 spans 13 amino acids. CDR3 residues: CASSFTSRGGYTF. The CDR3 DNA reads as TGTGCCAGCAGTTTCACCAGCCGGGGTGGCTACACCTTC.

The chain combines TRBV4-2 with TRBJ2-1; maybe TRBD1 (6 bases). The V and J ends lost 0 bases and 12 bases respectively, with 24 bases between them. The CDR3 covers 17 residues. CDR1 is LGHNA and CDR2 is YNFKEQ in the germline V gene. The CDR3 nucleotides are TGTGCCAGCAGCCAAGACGAGCGAGGGGGACCGAGGGGGAGGCAGTTCTTC. This codes for CASSQDERGGPRGRQFF.

The rearrangement links TRBV7-9 to TRBJ2-3, with 7 bases fitting TRBD1. The CDR3 has 16 residues. Germline V gene lookup returns CDR1 SEHNR and CDR2 FQNEAQ (reference sequence). V trimming: 3 bases; J trimming: 1 base; junction bases outside the gene matches: 7. DNA for the CDR3: TGTGCCAGCAGCTTTTCACCGGGACAGCGCACAGATACGCAGTATTTT. Protein: CASSFSPGQRTDTQYF.

The gene calls are TRBV5-6 and TRBJ2-7; 9 bases agree with TRBD1. The CDR3 has 13 residues. The germline gives CDR1 SGHDT, CDR2 YYEEEE. With V trimmed by 3 bases and J by 5 bases, 3 bases remained unmatched. CDR3: CASSWDRAHEQYF. DNA for the CDR3: TGTGCCAGCAGCTGGGACAGGGCCCACGAGCAGTACTTC.

The genes are TRBV18 and TRBJ1-1; 7 bases match TRBD1. The CDR3 is 14 residues long. CDR1 is KGHSH, CDR2 LQKENI, per germline. V was pared by 6 bases and J by 4 bases, with 8 bases of the junction left unmatched. The CDR3 DNA follows: TGTGCCAGCTCCCCAGAGGGGGCTCTCACTGAAGCTTTCTTT. This sequence encodes CASSPEGALTEAFF. The full variable domain, in which reference TRBV18 and TRBJ1-1 provide the parts outside the CDR3, is NAGVMQNPRHLVRRRGQEARLRCSPMKGHSHVYWYRQLPEEGLKFMVYLQKENIIDESGMPKERFSAEFPKEGPSILRIQQVVRGDSAAYFCASSPEGALTEAFFGQGTRLTVV.

The chain employs TRBV6-4 and TRBJ2-1; D possibly corresponds to TRBD2 (6 bases). Germline-derived CDR1 and CDR2 are MRHNA and SNTAGT. V was clipped by 0 bases and J by 7 bases, with 10 bases between them. The CDR3 consists of 14 residues. The CDR3 coding sequence is TGTGCCAGCAGTGACTCGGCCGGGGGAAATGAGCAGTTCTTC. Translated, it gives CASSDSAGGNEQFF.